This TCR beta chain is drawn from a study of shared clonotypes between healthy human individuals. Whole-study findings and limits: Larger estimated richness was generally recorded for naive subsets relative to memory subsets. Relative to clonotypes present in all four donors, those not shared had lower generation probabilities. Clonotype sharing levels among donors were expected to vary with sequencing depth. A handful of donors shared approximately 5% of their naive CD4 clonotypes.

Naive CD8 cells lacked CD45RO and underwent positive selection for CCR7, leaving out terminally differentiated effector memory CD45RA+ cells. A word on this clone: Its antigen is undetermined.

Assay: immunoSEQ multiplex PCR; the TCRdb copy retains only in-frame clones and omits some. The sample records 450,000 to 700,000 clones, less than 97% being singletons. Sequencing was carried out using naive CD8+ T cells sorted from blood. This sequence was found in a woman aged 30 to 39 in good health.

The CDR3 sequence: CASSPNFGTSEYEQYF. The CDR3, as DNA: TGTGCCAGCAGCCCGAACTTTGGGACTAGCGAATACGAGCAGTACTTC. The genes are TRBV7-8 and TRBJ2-7; TRBD2 aligns across 10 bases. This CDR3 has 16 amino acids. J lost 4 bases, V lost 5 bases, and 11 bases had no gene match. Germline V CDR1 and CDR2: SGHVS, FQNEAQ.